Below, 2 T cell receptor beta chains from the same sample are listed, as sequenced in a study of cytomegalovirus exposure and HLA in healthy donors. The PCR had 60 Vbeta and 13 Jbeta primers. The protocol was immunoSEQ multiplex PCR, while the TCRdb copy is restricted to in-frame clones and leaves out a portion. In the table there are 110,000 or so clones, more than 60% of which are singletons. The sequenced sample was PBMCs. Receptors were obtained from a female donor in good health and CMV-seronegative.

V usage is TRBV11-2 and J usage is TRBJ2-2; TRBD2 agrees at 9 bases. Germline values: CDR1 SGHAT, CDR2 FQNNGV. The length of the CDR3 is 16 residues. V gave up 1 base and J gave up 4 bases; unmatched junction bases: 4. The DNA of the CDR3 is TGTGCCAGCAGCTTAGGAGCGGGGGGCGGCACCGGGGAGCTGTTTTTT. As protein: CASSLGAGGGTGELFF.

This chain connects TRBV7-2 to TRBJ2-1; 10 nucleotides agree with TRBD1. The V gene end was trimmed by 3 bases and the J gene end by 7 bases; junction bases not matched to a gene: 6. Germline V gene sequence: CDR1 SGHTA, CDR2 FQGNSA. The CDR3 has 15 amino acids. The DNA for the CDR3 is TGTGCCAGCAGCTTTGACTGGACAGGGGGGAATGAGCAGTTCTTC. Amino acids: CASSFDWTGGNEQFF.